The T cell receptor (beta chain) under discussion was sequenced for a study of CD8+ T cells in alopecia areata. Turning to the study itself: Using the percentage of affected scalp area, treated patients' severity was scored.

Study results and limitations: How baseline CD8+ expansion relates to response remains uncertain (there was one nonresponder). Scalp samples also yield sequences from resident alphabeta T cells of normal skin. Lesional scalp exceeded normal scalp in clonality, especially in alopecia totalis/universalis.

The authors extracted RNA and reverse transcribed it into cDNA as the sequencing template. Sequenced by immunoSEQ multiplex PCR; TCRdb stores in-frame clones only, minus some. Among 80,000 to 100,000 clones listed, 40% to 50% were seen once. This clone was picked up a small number of times. Antigen specificity is unknown. The treatment is: oral pan-JAK inhibitor, 5-10 mg twice daily. The material sequenced was CD8+ T cells sorted from blood, taken at week 24, from a patient treated with tofacitinib. This sequence was found in a human donor with alopecia areata.

Written as DNA, the CDR3 is TGTGCCAGCAGCTTAGCGCCTAGCGGGAGCACAGATACGCAGTATTTT. Protein: CASSLAPSGSTDTQYF. The chain joins TRBV7-9 to TRBJ2-3; 8 bases map to TRBD2. The germline gives CDR1 SEHNR, CDR2 FQNEAQ (reference sequence). V dropped 0 bases and J dropped 0; count of bases not matched to a gene: 2. The CDR3 sequence is 16 residues long.